This TCR beta chain was found in a study of memory CD8 T cells in hepatitis C reinfection. Study summary: A positive HCV RNA test after two negatives ≥60 days apart defined reinfection. General observations from the study: Roughly five donors were too few for definitive public clonotype conclusions.

The CDR3 has 15 amino acids. Deletions cut 0 bases from V and 7 bases from J, with 13 bases between. Per germline, CDR1 MNHEY and CDR2 SVGAGI. Time point specified: late/post reinfection, 12 to 24 weeks after detection. TCR sequencing was done directly ex vivo on sorted cells, without expansion in vitro. At all three reinfection time points, viable CD3+ CD8+ CD45RO- cells from two donors served as controls. Produced via immunoSEQ multiplex PCR; TCRdb's table is partial and in-frame only. The profile shows some 46,000 clones, roughly nine tenths of them singletons. Comment on this clone: Its target is unknown.

The sequence derives from a young man with hepatitis C virus infection. V is TRBV6-5 and J is TRBJ1-5; the D gene is possibly TRBD1 (5 bases). The sequencing sample was made of naive CD8+ T cells sorted from blood. CDR3 sequence reads: CASSYSVGGSQPQHF. CDR3 nucleotides: TGTGCCAGCAGTTACTCCGTGGGGGGTAGCCAGCCCCAGCATTTT.